Sequencing of this T cell receptor beta chain was carried out in a study of read filtering for tumor transcriptome and immune sequencing. Study-level points and caveats: The CD138-negative fraction was mixed bone marrow immune cells, not pure T cells. Around 85% of IR-seq clonotypes had one read, totaling approximately 3.3% of reads; RNA-seq: approximately 73% and 42%.

From approximately 400 ng of RNA, a library with molecular barcoded alpha/delta and beta/gamma adaptors was made. Using its own MiXCR run on the reads, TCRdb lists one record per CDR3 protein. The sample includes tens of thousands of distinct CDR3 sequences, around a fifth of them seen just once. The CDR3 length is 13 residues. The V gene's germline CDR1 is SQVTM and CDR2 ANQGSEA. Trimming stripped 1 base from V and 6 bases from J, with 13 bases between. Every patient had bone marrow sampled while the disease was active. This clonotype came up many times. Antigen: not known. This chain links TRBV29-1 with TRBJ2-7; D might be TRBD1 (5 bases). This TCR was recovered from a donor at least 40 years old with multiple myeloma. Sequencing was done on a sample of a population of CD138-negative cells sorted from bone marrow. The CDR3 bases are TGCAGCGTTGAAGGGCAGGGAAGGGTCGAGCAGTACTTC. Protein product: CSVEGQGRVEQYF.